These 27 T cell receptor beta chains originate from one sample sequenced in a study of blood T cell repertoires in COVID-19. Data came from immunoSEQ multiplex PCR; TCRdb stores just in-frame clones and leaves some out. The sample lists a few hundred thousand clones; nearly 90% were seen once. The sequenced material came from PBMCs or T cells enriched from blood (not recorded which). The receptors stem from a woman aged 18-29 years with acute COVID-19.

This chain connects TRBV9 to TRBJ2-7, with D unclear. Germline CDR1 is SGDLS and CDR2 is YYNGEE. With 0 bases removed from V and 3 bases from J, the gap between germline ends came to 7 bases. CDR3 size: 13 residues. CDR3 bases: TGTGCCAGCAGCGTAGGAGCCGGCTACGAGCAGTACTTC. It translates to CASSVGAGYEQYF.

This chain connects TRBV30 to TRBJ2-7; possibly TRBD2 for D (6 bases). Per the germline V gene, CDR1 is GTSNPN and CDR2 is SVGIG (reference sequence). V dropped 3 bases and J dropped 1 base, with 25 bases sitting between them. This CDR3 is built from 18 residues. CDR3 nucleotides: TGTGCCTGGAGAAGTAGACTCATGGAGGGGCGGCAATCCTACGAGCAGTACTTC. Protein: CAWRSRLMEGRQSYEQYF.

The chain joins TRBV28 to TRBJ2-1; a weak D match, TRBD1 (5 bases). Trimming removed 5 bases from V and 9 bases from J, with 11 bases in between. Per germline, CDR1 MDHEN and CDR2 SYDVKM. The CDR3 totals 12 residues. The CDR3 here is CASSLTGFEQFF. Here the CDR3 DNA reads TGTGCCAGCAGTCTTACAGGATTTGAGCAGTTCTTC.

This rearrangement joins TRBV6-5 to TRBJ2-1, with 7 bases that match TRBD2. Germline trimming cut 2 bases from V and 6 bases from J; bases unmatched to any gene: 7. The CDR3 loop spans 15 amino acids. Germline V gives CDR1 MNHEY, CDR2 SVGAGI. The CDR3 sequence is CASSYISLAGNEQFF. For the CDR3, the DNA is TGTGCCAGCAGTTACATAAGTTTAGCGGGCAATGAGCAGTTCTTC.

This chain links TRBV19 with TRBJ1-1; no reliable D call. The V and J ends lost 1 base and 6 bases respectively, with 12 bases between them. CDR1 is LNHDA and CDR2 is SQIVND in the germline V gene (reference sequence). The CDR3 is 14 amino acids. CDR3 bases: TGTGCCAGTAGTATAGCCCAGAGGGTACCTGAAGCTTTCTTT. It yields the protein CASSIAQRVPEAFF.

This rearrangement joins TRBV9 to TRBJ2-1; TRBD2 agrees at 10 bases. The length of the CDR3 is 15 residues. With 1 base clipped from V and 3 bases from J, the junction kept 1 base outside the gene matches. Germline V lookup: CDR1 SGDLS, CDR2 YYNGEE. CDR3 in DNA: TGTGCCAGCAGCGTATTAGCGGGAGGCTACAATGAGCAGTTCTTC. It codes for CASSVLAGGYNEQFF. Combining the CDR3 with reference TRBV9 and TRBJ2-1 gives the whole variable domain DSGVTQTPKHLITATGQRVTLRCSPRSGDLSVYWYQQSLDQGLQFLIQYYNGEERAKGNILERFSAQQFPDLHSELNLSSLELGDSALYFCASSVLAGGYNEQFFGPGTRLTVL.

The gene calls are TRBV18 and TRBJ1-1, with D possibly matching TRBD1 (5 bases). The length of the CDR3 is 21 residues. V lost 2 bases to trimming and J lost 1 base, with 29 bases between them. Germline V gene lookup returns CDR1 KGHSH and CDR2 LQKENI. The CDR3 region is CASSPNSSLTGTGATNTEAFF. In nucleotides, the CDR3 is TGTGCCAGCTCACCAAACAGCTCTCTGACGGGTACTGGGGCCACGAACACTGAAGCTTTCTTT.

This clone was seen once. The chain uses TRBV3-1 (or the pseudogene TRBV3-2) and TRBJ1-4; 12 bases match TRBD1. J was trimmed by 7 bases and V by 4 bases; bases with no gene match: 10. The CDR3 runs to 17 residues. Germline loops: CDR1 LGHDT, CDR2 YNNKEL (reference sequence). CDR3 DNA sequence: TGTGCCAGCAGCCGAGTGGGACAGGGGGCGCTGGGTGAAAAACTGTTTTTT. Translation: CASSRVGQGALGEKLFF.

The chain recombines TRBV6-5 with TRBJ1-2; 8 positions match TRBD1. With 6 bases clipped from V and 1 base from J, the junction kept 4 bases outside the gene matches. The V gene's germline CDR1 is MNHEY and CDR2 SVGAGI. The CDR3 is made up of 14 amino acids. The CDR3 spells CASRADRGNYGYTF. CDR3 coding DNA: TGTGCCAGCAGGGCAGACAGGGGTAACTATGGCTACACCTTC.

This chain connects TRBV5-1 to TRBJ1-1; possibly TRBD1 for D (6 bases). The V end was cut by 1 base, the J end by 1 base, with 11 bases between. This CDR3 has 15 residues. Germline V gives CDR1 SGHRS, CDR2 YFSETQ. The CDR3 reads CASSLRGTSNTEAFF. CDR3 in DNA: TGCGCCAGCAGCTTGAGAGGGACATCGAACACTGAAGCTTTCTTT.

The rearrangement links TRBV30 to TRBJ2-5; TRBD2 matches at 8 bases. V was clipped by 0 bases and J by 5 bases; unmatched bases: 11. There are 16 residues in the CDR3. Germline V CDR1 and CDR2: GTSNPN, SVGIG (reference sequence). In DNA, the CDR3 is TGTGCCTGGAGTGTCCCCCGGGGGGGGCTTATGGAGACCCAGTACTTC. Translated: CAWSVPRGGLMETQYF.

This chain uses TRBV28 with TRBJ1-1, with D uncertain. The CDR3 length is 12 residues. The germline CDR1 and CDR2 sequences are MDHEN and SYDVKM. Trimming removed 5 bases from V and 1 base from J, with 5 bases in between. The CDR3 here is CASSPSNTEAFF. Written as DNA, the CDR3 is TGTGCCAGCAGTCCATCGAACACTGAAGCTTTCTTT.

The rearrangement uses TRBV14 and TRBJ2-7, with a tentative D call TRBD1 (5 bases). The germline V gene has CDR1 SGHDN and CDR2 FVKESK. The CDR3 runs 13 residues. Trimming removed 5 bases from V and 6 bases from J, with 14 bases in between. CDR3 residues: CASSERGVAEQYF. For the CDR3, the DNA is TGTGCCAGCAGCGAAAGGGGTGTCGCCGAGCAGTACTTC.

The chain couples TRBV6-5 to TRBJ2-3, with a tentative D call TRBD2 (6 bases). This CDR3 is 13 amino acids long. Trimming shortened V by 6 bases and J by 4 bases, and 11 bases separated the two germline ends. From germline, CDR1 is MNHEY and CDR2 SVGAGI. CDR3 in amino acids: CASRVEGADTQYF. The CDR3 DNA reads TGTGCCAGCAGAGTGGAGGGCGCAGATACGCAGTATTTT.

This clone was detected once. The rearrangement joins TRBV19 to TRBJ2-6, with D maybe TRBD1 (5 bases). The CDR3 is 16 residues long. Trimming removed 4 bases from V and 1 base from J, with 11 bases in between. Germline CDR1 is LNHDA and CDR2 is SQIVND (reference sequence). The CDR3 sequence is CASSTNQGSGANVLTF. CDR3 sequence (DNA): TGTGCCAGTAGTACGAACCAGGGATCTGGGGCCAACGTCCTGACTTTC.

The chain combines TRBV2 with TRBJ2-3; D remains unclear. Trimming took 8 bases from V and 2 from J, leaving 5 bases between them. The CDR3 is 11 amino acids. The V gene's germline CDR1 is SNHLY and CDR2 FYNNEI. The CDR3 DNA reads TGTGCCAGCGTATTCACAGATACGCAGTATTTT. It encodes CASVFTDTQYF.

The CDR3, as DNA: TGTGCCAGCAGTCCACTGACAGGCTATAATTCACCCCTCCACTTT. Protein: CASSPLTGYNSPLHF. The rearrangement links TRBV27 to TRBJ1-6; tentatively, D is TRBD1 (6 bases). This CDR3 region has 15 residues. V lost 5 bases, J lost 3 bases, and 11 bases lay in between. Germline CDR1 reads MNHEY; CDR2 reads SMNVEV (reference sequence).

Of note for this clone: Other DNA sequences of this sample code for an identical CDR3. The DNA for the CDR3 is TGTGCCAGCAGCCCGGGGGGGACTGAAGCTTTCTTT. Its protein product is CASSPGGTEAFF. The rearrangement uses TRBV3-1 (or the pseudogene TRBV3-2) and TRBJ1-1; D is possibly TRBD1 (5 bases). This CDR3 comprises 12 residues. CDR1 LGHDT and CDR2 YNNKEL come from the germline V gene (reference sequence). V was shortened by 4 bases and J by 5 bases, with 8 bases between the two germline ends.

The chain carries TRBV5-1 and TRBJ1-3; no definite D call. Trimming pared 3 bases from V and 0 bases from J, leaving 7 bases between. This CDR3 contains 14 residues. Germline assignment: CDR1 SGHRS and CDR2 YFSETQ. The CDR3 DNA follows: TGCGCCAGCAGCTCGTCCTCCTCTGGAAACACCATATATTTT. Protein: CASSSSSSGNTIYF.

In its sample, this clone was seen once. V gene TRBV11-2 combines with J gene TRBJ1-1; 8 nucleotides match TRBD1. The CDR3 consists of 14 residues. Trimming removed 5 bases from V and 5 bases from J; junction bases left unmatched: 7. Looked up from germline, CDR1 is SGHAT and CDR2 is FQNNGV. CDR3 in amino acids: CASSPDRGRTEAFF. Here the CDR3 DNA reads TGTGCCAGCAGCCCCGACAGGGGTCGGACTGAAGCTTTCTTT. The variable domain in full, with the rest retrieved from reference TRBV11-2 and TRBJ1-1, is EAGVAQSPRYKIIEKRQSVAFWCNPISGHATLYWYQQILGQGPKLLIQFQNNGVVDDSQLPKDRFSAERLKGVDSTLKIQPAKLEDSAVYLCASSPDRGRTEAFFGQGTRLTVV.

J is TRBJ2-2 and V is TRBV19, with D perhaps matching TRBD1 (6 bases). Germline loops: CDR1 LNHDA, CDR2 SQIVND (reference sequence). Trimming removed 9 bases from V and 9 bases from J, with 23 bases in between. The CDR3 extends over 15 amino acids. The CDR3 region is CASREGRGLHRELFF. Here the CDR3 DNA reads TGTGCCAGCCGGGAAGGCAGGGGCCTCCACCGGGAGCTGTTTTTT.

The J gene is TRBJ2-2, the V gene TRBV29-1, with a tentative D call TRBD2 (5 bases). Trimming took off 7 bases at V and 5 bases at J, with 14 bases between the two ends. CDR3 length: 13 amino acids. The germline CDR1 and CDR2 sequences are SQVTM and ANQGSEA. The CDR3 sequence is CSAERGLTGELFF. For the CDR3, the DNA is TGCAGCGCCGAGCGCGGGCTAACCGGGGAGCTGTTTTTT.

V gene TRBV7-3 combines with J gene TRBJ1-6; tentative D call: TRBD1 (6 bases). Per the germline V gene, CDR1 is SGHTA and CDR2 is FQGTGA. V was clipped by 0 bases and J by 5 bases, with 11 bases between them. The length of the CDR3 is 16 residues. The DNA for the CDR3 is TGTGCCAGCAGCTTAACGCAACAGGGAAATAATTCACCCCTCCACTTT. Its translation is CASSLTQQGNNSPLHF.

The CDR3 loop is CATSRFGADTQYF. In DNA form, the CDR3 reads TGTGCCACCAGTCGTTTTGGAGCAGATACGCAGTATTTT. This chain uses TRBV24-1 with TRBJ2-3; D uncertain. This CDR3 has 13 amino acids. Germline CDR1 and CDR2: KGHDR and SFDVKD. Trimming took off 6 bases at V and 4 bases at J, with 10 bases between the two ends.

The table lists this clone with a count of one. As DNA, the CDR3 is TGTGCCAGTAAGGGGAGGATGCACACTGAAGCTTTCTTT. This sequence encodes CASKGRMHTEAFF. The chain couples TRBV19 to TRBJ1-1, with D possibly matching TRBD1 (5 bases). Germline V gene lookup returns CDR1 LNHDA and CDR2 SQIVND (reference sequence). Between the trimmed V and J ends, which lost 7 bases and 3 bases, there was a span of 12 bases. The CDR3 length is 13 residues. Using reference TRBV19 and TRBJ1-1 for the parts outside the CDR3, the full variable domain is DGGITQSPKYLFRKEGQNVTLSCEQNLNHDAMYWYRQDPGQGLRLIYYSQIVNDFQKGDIAEGYSVSREKKESFPLTVTSAQKNPTAFYLCASKGRMHTEAFFGQGTRLTVV.

A word on this clone: This sample includes further DNA sequences coding for the same CDR3. The chain uses TRBV7-3 and TRBJ2-1; possible D gene TRBD1, 7 bases. Germline V gene data show CDR1 as SGHTA and CDR2 as FQGTGA. The CDR3 is 14 amino acids. V was shortened by 5 bases and J by 7 bases, with 15 bases between the two germline ends. CDR3 nucleotides: TGTGCCAGCAGCCCAGGGGGGCGATATAATGAGCAGTTCTTC. This encodes CASSPGGRYNEQFF.

J is TRBJ2-7 and V is TRBV7-9; 7 nucleotides align to TRBD2. The CDR3 covers 15 residues. Germline V CDR1 and CDR2: SEHNR, FQNEAQ (reference sequence). The junction had 14 bases not matched to a gene; V was cut back by 5 bases and J by 7 bases. DNA for the CDR3: TGTGCCAGCAGCCCTCCTGGGGGAGGGCCAAGGGAGCAGTACTTC. Protein sequence: CASSPPGGGPREQYF. Looking up the rest from reference TRBV7-9 and TRBJ2-7 gives the full variable domain: DTGVSQNPRHKITKRGQNVTFRCDPISEHNRLYWYRQTLGQGPEFLTYFQNEAQLEKSRLLSDRFSAERPKGSFSTLEIQRTEQGDSAMYLCASSPPGGGPREQYFGPGTRLTVT.